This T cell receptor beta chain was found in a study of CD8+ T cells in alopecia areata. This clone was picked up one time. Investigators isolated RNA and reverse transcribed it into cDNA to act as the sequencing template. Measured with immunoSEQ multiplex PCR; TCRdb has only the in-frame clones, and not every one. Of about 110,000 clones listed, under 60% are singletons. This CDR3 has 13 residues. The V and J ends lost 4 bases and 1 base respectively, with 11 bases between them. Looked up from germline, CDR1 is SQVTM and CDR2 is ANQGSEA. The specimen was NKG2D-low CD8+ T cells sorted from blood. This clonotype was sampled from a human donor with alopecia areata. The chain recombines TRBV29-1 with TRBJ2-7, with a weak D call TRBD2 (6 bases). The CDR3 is CSVGRGSSYEQYF. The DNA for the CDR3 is TGCAGCGTTGGGAGGGGATCTTCCTACGAGCAGTACTTC.